The text below deals with one TCR beta chain. Its target is not known. This sample was taken from a study of T cell responses to AZD1222 COVID-19 vaccine. Study results and limitations: Only a handful of AZD1222 recipients tested seropositive at baseline.

After removal of 3 bases from V and 3 bases from J, the junction contained 4 bases not matched to a gene. Germline assignment: CDR1 SNHLY and CDR2 FYNNEI. The CDR3 is 15 amino acids. Assay: immunoSEQ multiplex PCR; the TCRdb copy retains only in-frame clones and omits some. Found here are about 140,000 clones, 85% to 95% of them singletons; the top ten hold about 3.7%. This clonotype was sampled from an adult who received the AZD1222 COVID-19 vaccine. Source: peripheral blood, taken 28 days after the second AZD1222 dose. V gene TRBV2 combines with J gene TRBJ2-3; 9 bases align to TRBD1. The CDR3 sequence is CASSDWGQGTDTQYF. The CDR3 DNA reads TGTGCCAGCAGTGATTGGGGACAGGGAACAGATACGCAGTATTTT.